These 12 T cell receptor beta chains were all obtained from the same sample, sequenced in a study of blood T cell repertoires in COVID-19. The method was immunoSEQ multiplex PCR; TCRdb's version includes in-frame clones alone and lacks a portion of them. Here the sample spans tens of thousands of clones, around 91% being singletons. Material for sequencing was peripheral blood. The receptors were gathered from a man in his 70s with active or convalescent COVID-19.

The chain carries TRBV15 and TRBJ2-5; tentatively, D is TRBD2 (5 bases). V lost 3 bases and J 5 bases, leaving 10 bases between the germline ends. Germline V gives CDR1 LNHNV, CDR2 YYDKDF (reference sequence). The length of the CDR3 is 13 residues. CDR3 region: CATSSWTGETQYF. CDR3 sequence (DNA): TGTGCCACCAGCAGTTGGACGGGGGAGACCCAGTACTTC.

The chain uses TRBV6-2 or TRBV6-3 and TRBJ1-1; 7 nucleotides match TRBD1. V lost 0 bases to trimming and J lost 2 bases; unmatched junction nucleotides: 3. The germline V gene encodes CDR1 MNHEY and CDR2 SVGEGT. CDR3 length equals 15 residues. The CDR3 nucleotides are TGTGCCAGCAGTTACTCGAGACAGGGAAACACTGAAGCTTTCTTT. It translates to CASSYSRQGNTEAFF.

V gene TRBV27 combines with J gene TRBJ1-3; D gene ambiguous. Trimming removed 6 bases at V and 0 bases at J, with 9 bases between. The CDR3 length is 14 residues. The germline gives CDR1 MNHEY, CDR2 SMNVEV (reference sequence). CDR3 bases: TGTGCCAGCAGCCCGCGATCCTCTGGAAACACCATATATTTT. The encoded protein is CASSPRSSGNTIYF.

This clone was seen only once. In nucleotides, the CDR3 is TGTGCCAGCAGCGTAGTTCAGGCGAACACTGAAGCTTTCTTT. As protein: CASSVVQANTEAFF. The chain employs TRBV9 and TRBJ1-1; D not certain. This CDR3 is 14 amino acids long. Trimming took off 0 bases at V and 1 base at J, with 7 bases between the two ends. CDR1 and CDR2 (germline): SGDLS, YYNGEE.

The chain combines TRBV27 with TRBJ2-3; 9 bases line up with TRBD2. The ends lost 5 bases at V and 1 base at J; junction bases unmatched: 10. Per the germline V gene, CDR1 is MNHEY and CDR2 is SMNVEV (reference sequence). The CDR3 totals 17 residues. As DNA, the CDR3 is TGTGCCAGCAGTCTCTCAGCTCTAGCGGGGCGCACAGATACGCAGTATTTT. Protein: CASSLSALAGRTDTQYF.

The J gene is TRBJ1-2, the V gene TRBV28, with D possibly matching TRBD1 (6 bases). CDR3 length: 15 amino acids. Germline CDR1 MDHEN, CDR2 SYDVKM. V lost 1 base and J 7 bases, leaving 16 bases between the germline ends. The CDR3: CASSLLLGGAGGYTF. The CDR3 coding sequence is TGTGCCAGCAGTTTATTACTCGGGGGGGCGGGTGGCTACACCTTC.

The CDR3 nucleotides read TGTGCCAGCAGTTCTCCGGGCCGGGGAGGCTACACCTTC. This encodes CASSSPGRGGYTF. This chain connects TRBV28 to TRBJ1-2; D is undetermined. CDR3 length: 13 amino acids. Per germline, CDR1 MDHEN and CDR2 SYDVKM. V dropped 4 bases and J dropped 8 bases, with 14 bases sitting between them.

V is TRBV9 and J is TRBJ2-2; the D is unclear. Per germline, CDR1 SGDLS and CDR2 YYNGEE. This CDR3 contains 15 residues. Trimming took 2 bases from V and 4 from J, leaving 12 bases between them. The CDR3: CASSVSIDVTGELFF. In nucleotides, the CDR3 is TGTGCCAGCAGCGTTAGTATAGATGTCACCGGGGAGCTGTTTTTT.

This chain joins TRBV10-3 and TRBJ1-5, with TRBD1 matching over 8 bases. Germline loops: CDR1 ENHRY, CDR2 SYGVKD. The CDR3 has 14 residues. Germline trimming cut 6 bases from V and 5 bases from J; bases unmatched to any gene: 6. The CDR3 nucleotides read TGTGCCATCAGCGCGACGGACAGGGATCAGCCCCAGCATTTT. It translates to CAISATDRDQPQHF.

The V call is TRBV7-8, the J call TRBJ2-1; tentative D call: TRBD1 (5 bases). Germline V CDR1 and CDR2: SGHVS, FQNEAQ. Trimming pared 1 base from V and 6 bases from J, leaving 13 bases between. This CDR3 has 15 residues. CDR3 nucleotides: TGTGCCAGCAGCTTAGGGGCAGGGAAAGGCAATGAGCAGTTCTTC. It is translated as CASSLGAGKGNEQFF.

This sequence joins TRBV18 and TRBJ2-1; 9 bases align to TRBD2. The trim removed 3 bases at V and 3 bases at J, leaving 6 bases unmatched. The CDR3 covers 16 residues. Germline CDR1 KGHSH, CDR2 LQKENI. The CDR3 loop reads CASSPVLAGDYNEQFF. In DNA, the CDR3 is TGTGCCAGCTCACCCGTCTTAGCGGGGGACTACAATGAGCAGTTCTTC.

The rearrangement joins TRBV29-1 to TRBJ1-3; TRBD1 agrees at 7 bases. Germline V gene sequence: CDR1 SQVTM, CDR2 ANQGSEA. CDR3 length: 15 amino acids. Losses at the gene ends were 6 bases for V and 6 bases for J; bases not matched to a gene: 14. The CDR3 is CSVTKDREVANTIYF. As DNA, the CDR3 is TGCAGCGTCACCAAAGACAGGGAAGTGGCAAACACCATATATTTT.